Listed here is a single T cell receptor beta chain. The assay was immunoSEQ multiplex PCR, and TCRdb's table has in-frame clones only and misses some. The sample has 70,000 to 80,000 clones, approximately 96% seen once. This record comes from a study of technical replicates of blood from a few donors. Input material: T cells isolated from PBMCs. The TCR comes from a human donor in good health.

The CDR3, as DNA: TGTGCCATCAGTGAGGGGGACAGGGATCAGCCCCAGCATTTT. This codes for CAISEGDRDQPQHF. The chain links TRBV10-3 to TRBJ1-5, with 9 bases matching TRBD1. CDR3 length equals 14 residues. J was trimmed by 5 bases and V by 2 bases; bases with no gene match: 1. Germline V lookup: CDR1 ENHRY, CDR2 SYGVKD.